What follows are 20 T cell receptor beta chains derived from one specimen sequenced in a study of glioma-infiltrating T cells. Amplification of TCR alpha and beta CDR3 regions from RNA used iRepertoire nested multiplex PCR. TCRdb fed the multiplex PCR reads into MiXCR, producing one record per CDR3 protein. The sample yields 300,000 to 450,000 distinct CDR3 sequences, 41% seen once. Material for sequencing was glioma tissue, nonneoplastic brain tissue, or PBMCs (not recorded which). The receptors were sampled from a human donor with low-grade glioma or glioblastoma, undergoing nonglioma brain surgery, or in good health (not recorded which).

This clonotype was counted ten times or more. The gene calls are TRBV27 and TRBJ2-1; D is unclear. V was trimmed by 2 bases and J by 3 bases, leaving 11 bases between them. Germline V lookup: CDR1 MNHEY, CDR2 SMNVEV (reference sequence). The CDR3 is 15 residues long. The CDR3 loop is CASSLKAPHYNEQFF. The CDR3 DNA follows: TGTGCCAGCAGTTTAAAAGCGCCCCACTACAATGAGCAGTTCTTC.

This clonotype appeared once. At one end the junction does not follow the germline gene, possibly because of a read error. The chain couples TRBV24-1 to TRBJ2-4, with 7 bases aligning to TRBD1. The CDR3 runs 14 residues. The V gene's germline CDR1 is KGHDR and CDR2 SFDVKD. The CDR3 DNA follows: TGTGCCACCAGTGACACGGGACAGATGAACATTCACTACTTC. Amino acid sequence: CATSDTGQMNIHYF.

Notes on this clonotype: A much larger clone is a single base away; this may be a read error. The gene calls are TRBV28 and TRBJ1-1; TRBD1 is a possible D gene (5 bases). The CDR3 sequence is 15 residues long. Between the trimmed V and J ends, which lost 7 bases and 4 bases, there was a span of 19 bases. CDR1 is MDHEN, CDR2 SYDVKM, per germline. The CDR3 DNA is TGTGCCAGCATGGGGTGGGACCAGGAATCCACTGAAGCTTTCTTT. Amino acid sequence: CASMGWDQESTEAFF.

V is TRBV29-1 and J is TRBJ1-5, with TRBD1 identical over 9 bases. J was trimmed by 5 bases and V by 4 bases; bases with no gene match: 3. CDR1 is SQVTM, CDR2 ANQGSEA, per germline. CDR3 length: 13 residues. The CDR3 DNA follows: TGCAGCGTTGGGACAGGGGAATATCAGCCCCAGCATTTT. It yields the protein CSVGTGEYQPQHF.

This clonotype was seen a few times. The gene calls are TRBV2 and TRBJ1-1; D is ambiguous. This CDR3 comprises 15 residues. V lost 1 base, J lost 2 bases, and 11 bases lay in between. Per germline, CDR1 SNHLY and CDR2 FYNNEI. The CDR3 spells CASSEVGRGNTEAFF. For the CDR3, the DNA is TGTGCCAGCAGTGAAGTCGGACGGGGAAACACTGAAGCTTTCTTT.

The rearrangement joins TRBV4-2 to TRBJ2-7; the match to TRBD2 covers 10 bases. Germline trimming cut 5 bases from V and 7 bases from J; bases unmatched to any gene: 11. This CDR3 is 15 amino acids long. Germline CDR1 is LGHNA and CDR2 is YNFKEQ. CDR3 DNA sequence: TGTGCCAGCAGCGTTGTAGCGGGAGGACCCAATGAGCAGTACTTC. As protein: CASSVVAGGPNEQYF.

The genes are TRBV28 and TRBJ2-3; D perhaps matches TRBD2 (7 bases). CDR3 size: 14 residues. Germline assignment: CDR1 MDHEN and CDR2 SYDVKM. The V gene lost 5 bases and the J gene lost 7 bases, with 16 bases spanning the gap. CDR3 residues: CASSNGSGTYTQYF. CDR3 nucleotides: TGTGCCAGCAGTAACGGGAGCGGGACATATACGCAGTATTTT.

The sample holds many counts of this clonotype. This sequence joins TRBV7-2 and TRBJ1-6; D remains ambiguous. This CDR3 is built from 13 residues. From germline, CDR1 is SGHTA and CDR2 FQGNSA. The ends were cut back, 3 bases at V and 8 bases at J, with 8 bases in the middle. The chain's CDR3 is CASSFERDSPLHF. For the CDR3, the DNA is TGTGCCAGCAGCTTTGAGAGGGATTCACCCCTCCACTTT.

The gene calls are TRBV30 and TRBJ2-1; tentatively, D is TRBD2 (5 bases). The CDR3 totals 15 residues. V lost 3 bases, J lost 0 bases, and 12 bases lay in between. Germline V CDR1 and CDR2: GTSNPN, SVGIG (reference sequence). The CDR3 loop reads CAWRGWEHSYNEQFF. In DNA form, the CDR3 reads TGTGCCTGGAGGGGGTGGGAGCACTCCTACAATGAGCAGTTCTTC.

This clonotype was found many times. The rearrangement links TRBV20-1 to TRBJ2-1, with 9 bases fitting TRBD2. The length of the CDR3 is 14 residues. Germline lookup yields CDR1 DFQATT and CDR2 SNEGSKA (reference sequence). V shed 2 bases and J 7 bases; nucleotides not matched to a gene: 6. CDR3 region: CSARRREGHNEQFF. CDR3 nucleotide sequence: TGCAGTGCTAGAAGGCGGGAGGGCCATAATGAGCAGTTCTTC.

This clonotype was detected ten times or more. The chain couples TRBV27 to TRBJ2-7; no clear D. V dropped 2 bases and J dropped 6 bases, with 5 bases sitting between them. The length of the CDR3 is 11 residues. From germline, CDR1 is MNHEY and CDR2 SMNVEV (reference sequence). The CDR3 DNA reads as TGTGCCAGCAGTTTAGGTACCGAGCAGTACTTC. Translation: CASSLGTEQYF.

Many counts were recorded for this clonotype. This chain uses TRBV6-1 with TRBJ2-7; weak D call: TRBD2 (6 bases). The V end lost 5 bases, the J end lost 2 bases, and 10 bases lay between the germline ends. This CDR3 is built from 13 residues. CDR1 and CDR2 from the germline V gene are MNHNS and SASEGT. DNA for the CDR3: TGTGCCAGCAGTCGGGGGAACCCCTACGAGCAGTACTTC. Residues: CASSRGNPYEQYF.

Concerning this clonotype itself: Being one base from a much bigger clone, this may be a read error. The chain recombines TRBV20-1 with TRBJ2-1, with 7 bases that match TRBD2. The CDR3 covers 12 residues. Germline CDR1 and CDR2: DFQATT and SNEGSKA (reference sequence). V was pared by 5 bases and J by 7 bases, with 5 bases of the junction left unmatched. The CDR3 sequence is CSAWGGQNEQFF. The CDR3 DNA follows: TGCAGTGCTTGGGGAGGGCAGAATGAGCAGTTCTTC.

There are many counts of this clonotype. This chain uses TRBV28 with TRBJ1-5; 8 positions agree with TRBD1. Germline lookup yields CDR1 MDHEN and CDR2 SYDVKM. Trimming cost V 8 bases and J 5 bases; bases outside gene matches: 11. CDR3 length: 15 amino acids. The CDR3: CASPPSDREHQPQHF. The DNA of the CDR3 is TGTGCCAGCCCCCCCTCGGACAGGGAACATCAGCCCCAGCATTTT. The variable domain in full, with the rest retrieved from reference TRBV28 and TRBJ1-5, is DVKVTQSSRYLVKRTGEKVFLECVQDMDHENMFWYRQDPGLGLRLIYFSYDVKMKEKGDIPEGYSVSREKKERFSLILESASTNQTSMYLCASPPSDREHQPQHFGDGTRLSIL.

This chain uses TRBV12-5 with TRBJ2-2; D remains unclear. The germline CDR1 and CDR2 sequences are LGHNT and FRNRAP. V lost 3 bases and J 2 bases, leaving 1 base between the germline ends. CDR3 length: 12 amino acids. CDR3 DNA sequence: TGTGCTAGTGGTTTCAACACCGGGGAGCTGTTTTTT. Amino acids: CASGFNTGELFF.

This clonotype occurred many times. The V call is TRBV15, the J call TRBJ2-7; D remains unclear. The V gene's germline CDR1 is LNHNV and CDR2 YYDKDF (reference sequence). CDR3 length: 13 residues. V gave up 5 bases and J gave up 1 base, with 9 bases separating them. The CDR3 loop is CATSAQWSYEQYF. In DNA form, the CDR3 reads TGTGCCACCAGCGCTCAATGGTCCTACGAGCAGTACTTC.

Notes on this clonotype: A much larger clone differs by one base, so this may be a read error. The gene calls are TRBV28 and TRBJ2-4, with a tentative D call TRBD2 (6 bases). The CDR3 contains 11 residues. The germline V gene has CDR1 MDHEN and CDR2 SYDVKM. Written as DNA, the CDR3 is TGTGCCAGCAGCTTGGGACTGATTCAGTGCTTC. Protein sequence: CASSLGLIQCF.

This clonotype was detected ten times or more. The CDR3 loop is CASSFISFSNTGELFF. The CDR3 nucleotides read TGTGCCAGCAGTTTTATCTCGTTCTCGAACACCGGGGAGCTGTTTTTT. This chain links TRBV27 with TRBJ2-2; unclear D gene. The germline V gene encodes CDR1 MNHEY and CDR2 SMNVEV (reference sequence). The V end lost 3 bases, the J end lost 0 bases, and 11 bases lay between the germline ends. The CDR3 loop spans 16 amino acids.

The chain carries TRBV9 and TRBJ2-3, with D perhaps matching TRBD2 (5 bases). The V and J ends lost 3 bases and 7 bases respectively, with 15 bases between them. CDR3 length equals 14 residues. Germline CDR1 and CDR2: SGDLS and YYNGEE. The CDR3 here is CASSGFRSGNTQYF. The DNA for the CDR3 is TGTGCCAGCAGCGGCTTTAGGAGCGGAAATACGCAGTATTTT.

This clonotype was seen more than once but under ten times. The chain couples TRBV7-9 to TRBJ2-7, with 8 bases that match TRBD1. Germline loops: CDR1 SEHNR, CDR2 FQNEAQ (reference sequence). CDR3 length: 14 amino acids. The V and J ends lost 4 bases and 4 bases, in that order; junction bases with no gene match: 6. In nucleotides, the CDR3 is TGTGCCAGCAGCTCGCGGGACAGGCGATACGAGCAGTACTTC. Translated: CASSSRDRRYEQYF.